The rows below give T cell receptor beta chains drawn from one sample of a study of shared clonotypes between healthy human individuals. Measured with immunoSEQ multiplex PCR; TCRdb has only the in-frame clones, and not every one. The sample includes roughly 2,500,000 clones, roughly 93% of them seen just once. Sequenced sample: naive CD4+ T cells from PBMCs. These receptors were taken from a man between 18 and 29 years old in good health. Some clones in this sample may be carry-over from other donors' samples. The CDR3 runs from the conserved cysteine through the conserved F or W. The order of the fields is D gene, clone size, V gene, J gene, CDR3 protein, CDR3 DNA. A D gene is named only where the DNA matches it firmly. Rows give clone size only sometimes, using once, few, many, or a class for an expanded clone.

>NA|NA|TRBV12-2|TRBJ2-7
CASRLTDGTSGSYEQYF
TGTGCAAGTCGCTTGACTGACGGGACTAGCGGGAGTTACGAGCAGTACTTC
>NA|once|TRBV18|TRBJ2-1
CASSPPMGRSYNEQFF
TGTGCCAGCTCACCCCCCATGGGCCGATCCTACAATGAGCAGTTCTTC
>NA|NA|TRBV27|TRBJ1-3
CASSLASLSGNTIYF
TGTGCCAGCAGTTTGGCGAGTCTCTCTGGAAACACCATATATTTT
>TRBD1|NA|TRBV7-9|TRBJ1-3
CASSRRQGGDGNTIYF
TGTGCCAGCAGCCGTAGACAGGGAGGTGATGGAAACACCATATATTTT
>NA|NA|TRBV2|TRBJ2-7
CASSGSGEQQYF
TGTGCCAGCAGTGGGTCGGGGGAGCAGCAGTACTTC
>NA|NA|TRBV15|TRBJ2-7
CATSRGRDNSYEQYF
TGTGCCACCAGCAGGGGCCGGGACAACTCCTACGAGCAGTACTTC
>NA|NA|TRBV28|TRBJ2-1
CASSFEVGRSSYNEQFF
TGTGCCAGCAGTTTTGAGGTCGGCAGAAGCTCCTACAATGAGCAGTTCTTC
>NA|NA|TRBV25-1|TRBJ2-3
CASSALTDTQYF
TGTGCCAGCAGTGCCCTCACAGATACGCAGTATTTT
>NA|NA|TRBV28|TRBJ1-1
CASSFLGVGHTEAFF
TGTGCCAGCAGTTTTCTAGGGGTGGGGCACACTGAAGCTTTCTTT
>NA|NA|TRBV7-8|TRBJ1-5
CASSPSNQPQHF
TGTGCCAGCAGCCCTAGCAATCAGCCCCAGCATTTT
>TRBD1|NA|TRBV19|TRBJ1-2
CASTPGDRIHYGYTF
TGTGCCAGTACCCCAGGGGACAGGATTCACTATGGCTACACCTTC
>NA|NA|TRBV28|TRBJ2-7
CASSNSGTSSYEQYF
TGTGCCAGCAGCAACTCCGGGACCTCCTCCTACGAGCAGTACTTC
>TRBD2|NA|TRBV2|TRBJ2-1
CASSAPESSGTGNEQFF
TGTGCCAGCAGTGCCCCTGAGTCTAGCGGGACTGGCAATGAGCAGTTCTTC
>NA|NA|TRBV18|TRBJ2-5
CASSPPQGGETQYF
TGTGCCAGCTCACCACCCCAGGGAGGAGAGACCCAGTACTTC
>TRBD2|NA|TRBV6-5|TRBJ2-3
CASSYPGLAGQDTQYF
TGTGCCAGCAGTTACCCGGGACTAGCGGGGCAGGATACGCAGTATTTT
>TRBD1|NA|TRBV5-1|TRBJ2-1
CASSFGQGYEQFF
TGCGCCAGCAGTTTCGGACAGGGCTATGAGCAGTTCTTC
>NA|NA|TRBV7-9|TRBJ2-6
CASSMFSSGANVLTF
TGTGCCAGCAGCATGTTCAGCTCTGGGGCCAACGTCCTGACTTTC
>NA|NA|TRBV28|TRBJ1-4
CASRPQGRVEKLFF
TGTGCCAGCAGACCGCAGGGAAGGGTTGAAAAACTGTTTTTT
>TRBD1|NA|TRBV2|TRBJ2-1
CASSEPIDRGQLGNEQFF
TGTGCCAGCAGTGAACCGATCGACAGGGGGCAGTTGGGCAATGAGCAGTTCTTC
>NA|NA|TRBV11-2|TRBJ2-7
CASRMAGINYEQYF
TGTGCCAGCAGGATGGCGGGAATCAACTACGAGCAGTACTTC